Presented here are 25 T cell receptor beta chains from one specimen sequenced in a study of cytomegalovirus exposure and HLA in healthy donors. Both 60 Vbeta primers and 13 Jbeta primers went into the PCR. The method was immunoSEQ multiplex PCR; TCRdb's version includes in-frame clones alone and lacks a portion of them. Of roughly 150,000 clones listed, about 84% are singletons. Source material: PBMCs. The receptor set was obtained from a middle-aged man in good health and CMV-seropositive.

The genes are TRBV4-2 and TRBJ1-3; the match to TRBD1 covers 8 bases. This CDR3 is built from 16 residues. Germline V gene sequence: CDR1 LGHNA, CDR2 YNFKEQ. V trimming: 4 bases; J trimming: 0 bases; junction bases outside the gene matches: 5. The CDR3 DNA reads as TGTGCCAGCAGCCTGGGGACAGGACCCTCTGGAAACACCATATATTTT. Its protein is CASSLGTGPSGNTIYF.

Concerning this clone itself: One junction end disagrees with the germline gene, perhaps due to a read error. V gene TRBV27 combines with J gene TRBJ2-3; 7 nucleotides align to TRBD2. This CDR3 contains 16 residues. The germline gives CDR1 MNHEY, CDR2 SMNVEV (reference sequence). CDR3 sequence (DNA): TGTGCCAGCACCCGAGGGAGGGGCCCACCGGCAGATGCGCAGTATTTT. Protein: CASTRGRGPPADAQYF.

V is TRBV7-6 and J is TRBJ2-2; tentative D call: TRBD1 (5 bases). Germline V CDR1 and CDR2: SGHVS, FNYEAQ. The V end was cut by 0 bases, the J end by 0 bases, with 14 bases between. The CDR3 loop spans 18 amino acids. The CDR3 loop is CASSLAAQGSANTGELFF. The CDR3, as DNA: TGTGCCAGCAGCTTAGCGGCCCAGGGAAGTGCGAACACCGGGGAGCTGTTTTTT.

The rearrangement uses TRBV30 and TRBJ1-6; maybe TRBD1 (5 bases). Between the trimmed V and J ends, which lost 1 base and 9 bases, there was a span of 10 bases. This CDR3 has 13 amino acids. Per germline, CDR1 GTSNPN and CDR2 SVGIG (reference sequence). The CDR3 loop reads CAWSGGGGSPLHF. DNA for the CDR3: TGTGCCTGGAGTGGTGGGGGGGGTTCACCCCTCCACTTT. Combining the CDR3 with reference TRBV30 and TRBJ1-6 gives the whole variable domain SQTIHQWPATLVQPVGSPLSLECTVEGTSNPNLYWYRQAAGRGLQLLFYSVGIGQISSEVPQNLSASRPQDRQFILSSKKLLLSDSGFYLCAWSGGGGSPLHFGNGTRLTVT.

The rearrangement joins TRBV30 to TRBJ2-1, with 7 bases lining up with TRBD1. CDR3 size: 14 residues. V trimming: 1 base; J trimming: 6 bases; junction bases outside the gene matches: 6. Germline V gene lookup returns CDR1 GTSNPN and CDR2 SVGIG (reference sequence). The CDR3, as DNA: TGTGCCTGGAGTGGTACAGGGGTGTTCAATGAGCAGTTCTTC. It specifies CAWSGTGVFNEQFF.

The chain employs TRBV2 and TRBJ1-4, with unresolved D. The CDR3 runs to 15 residues. Germline V lookup: CDR1 SNHLY, CDR2 FYNNEI. V lost 4 bases and J 4 bases, leaving 13 bases between the germline ends. CDR3 bases: TGTGCCAGCAGTGTGAATGGAGCGAGTAATGAAAAACTGTTTTTT. Its protein product is CASSVNGASNEKLFF.

The CDR3 DNA sequence: TGTGCCACTCAGGGGCTAATTGGGGAGCTGTTTTTT. It is translated as CATQGLIGELFF. The chain carries TRBV27 and TRBJ2-2, with a possible D match to TRBD1 (6 bases). Germline V gene lookup returns CDR1 MNHEY and CDR2 SMNVEV (reference sequence). Deletions cut 10 bases from V and 8 bases from J, with 14 bases between. This CDR3 comprises 12 residues.

This clone was counted once. This rearrangement joins TRBV5-1 to TRBJ2-7; a possible D gene is TRBD1 (6 bases). Germline V gives CDR1 SGHRS, CDR2 YFSETQ. V was clipped by 5 bases and J by 2 bases, with 20 bases between them. CDR3 length: 16 residues. Written as DNA, the CDR3 is TGCGCCAGCAGACCCTTAGGGGGACAAAAGCCCTACGAGCAGTACTTC. Its translation: CASRPLGGQKPYEQYF.

The chain combines TRBV4-1 with TRBJ2-3, with D maybe TRBD1 (6 bases). The CDR3 covers 15 residues. Trimming pared 5 bases from V and 2 bases from J, leaving 14 bases between. Germline V CDR1 and CDR2: MGHRA, YSYEKL. Here the CDR3 reads CASSKTGLPTDTQYF. Written as DNA, the CDR3 is TGCGCCAGCAGCAAAACAGGGTTGCCCACAGATACGCAGTATTTT.

A single count supports this clone. The chain recombines TRBV29-1 with TRBJ2-5, with TRBD1 as a possible D gene (5 bases). Germline CDR1 SQVTM, CDR2 ANQGSEA. This CDR3 has 12 residues. The V gene lost 2 bases and the J gene lost 4 bases, with 8 bases spanning the gap. For the CDR3, the DNA is TGCAGCGTTGAACAGGGCCTAGAGACCCAGTACTTC. Amino acid sequence: CSVEQGLETQYF.

This chain joins TRBV9 and TRBJ2-1; no definite D call. Germline CDR1 is SGDLS and CDR2 is YYNGEE. Trimming took 3 bases from V and 0 from J, leaving 10 bases between them. The CDR3 is 15 residues long. CDR3 sequence reads: CASSAFSGSYNEQFF. In DNA form, the CDR3 reads TGTGCCAGCAGCGCATTTTCAGGCTCCTACAATGAGCAGTTCTTC.

Concerning this clone: Mismatch with germline at one junction end may stem from a read error. The chain links TRBV19 to TRBJ2-3; D is perhaps TRBD1 (6 bases). The germline gives CDR1 LNHDA, CDR2 SQIVND (reference sequence). This CDR3 comprises 13 residues. The CDR3 loop reads CASSIAGADTQYF. The CDR3 DNA reads as TGTGCCAGTAGCATAGCAGGGGCAGATACGCAGTATTTT.

The rearrangement links TRBV28 to TRBJ2-7; perhaps TRBD1 as D (6 bases). The V end lost 3 bases, the J end lost 0 bases, and 21 bases lay between the germline ends. Germline V gives CDR1 MDHEN, CDR2 SYDVKM. The CDR3 is 18 residues long. CDR3 nucleotide sequence: TGTGCCAGCAGTTTCCCGAGGTTCGGACAGTCTCCCTCCTACGAGCAGTACTTC. Protein sequence: CASSFPRFGQSPSYEQYF.

The chain employs TRBV20-1 and TRBJ2-3; tentative D call: TRBD1 (6 bases). Germline V gene lookup returns CDR1 DFQATT and CDR2 SNEGSKA (reference sequence). The CDR3 has 10 amino acids. V was pared by 4 bases and J by 10 bases, with 9 bases between. The CDR3, as DNA: TGCAGTGCTACGACAGGAGCGCAGTATTTT. Translation gives CSATTGAQYF.

This chain uses TRBV30 with TRBJ1-5, with TRBD1 identical over 7 bases. This CDR3 is 14 amino acids long. Germline values: CDR1 GTSNPN, CDR2 SVGIG (reference sequence). The trim removed 2 bases at V and 2 bases at J, leaving 3 bases unmatched. For the CDR3, the DNA is TGTGCCTGGAGTAGGGGGCTCGGCAATCAGCCCCAGCATTTT. It yields the protein CAWSRGLGNQPQHF. The full variable domain, its missing parts supplied by reference TRBV30 and TRBJ1-5, is SQTIHQWPATLVQPVGSPLSLECTVEGTSNPNLYWYRQAAGRGLQLLFYSVGIGQISSEVPQNLSASRPQDRQFILSSKKLLLSDSGFYLCAWSRGLGNQPQHFGDGTRLSIL.

V gene TRBV29-1 combines with J gene TRBJ2-7; perhaps TRBD1 as D (6 bases). CDR1 SQVTM and CDR2 ANQGSEA come from the germline V gene. Trimming left V 7 bases short and J 0 bases short, with 10 bases between. This CDR3 has 12 amino acids. CDR3 sequence reads: CSARDNSYEQYF. The CDR3 DNA sequence: TGCAGCGCCCGGGACAACTCCTACGAGCAGTACTTC.

V usage is TRBV7-9 and J usage is TRBJ1-2, with 8 bases lining up with TRBD1. This CDR3 region has 15 residues. The V gene's germline CDR1 is SEHNR and CDR2 FQNEAQ (reference sequence). The junction had 8 bases not matched to a gene; V was cut back by 5 bases and J by 3 bases. The CDR3 coding sequence is TGTGCCAGCAGCACCTCGCAGGGGGCCGACTATGGCTACACCTTC. It encodes CASSTSQGADYGYTF.

Notes on this clone: The sample carries other DNA sequences with the same CDR3. The V call is TRBV7-2, the J call TRBJ2-5; a weak D match, TRBD1 (5 bases). Germline V lookup: CDR1 SGHTA, CDR2 FQGNSA. Trimming pared 3 bases from V and 4 bases from J, leaving 9 bases between. There are 13 residues in the CDR3. Written as DNA, the CDR3 is TGTGCCAGCAGCTTCCAGGGTAGAGAGACCCAGTACTTC. This sequence encodes CASSFQGRETQYF.

V is TRBV29-1 and J is TRBJ2-6; the match to TRBD1 covers 8 bases. The germline V gene encodes CDR1 SQVTM and CDR2 ANQGSEA. J gave up 0 bases and V 1 base, and 11 bases lay outside the gene matches. This CDR3 comprises 19 residues. As DNA, the CDR3 is TGCAGCGTTGAAGCCCTCTCCGGGACAGGCGTCTCTGGGGCCAACGTCCTGACTTTC. It is translated as CSVEALSGTGVSGANVLTF.

This chain links TRBV18 with TRBJ2-2, with D perhaps TRBD2 (6 bases). V was shortened by 3 bases and J by 1 base, with 15 bases between the two germline ends. The CDR3 is 17 residues long. Germline CDR1 KGHSH, CDR2 LQKENI. CDR3 DNA sequence: TGTGCCAGCTCACCGGGCCCCGGGACTCTGAACACCGGGGAGCTGTTTTTT. Protein sequence: CASSPGPGTLNTGELFF.

This rearrangement joins TRBV10-3 to TRBJ2-5; D might be TRBD2 (5 bases). The germline CDR1 and CDR2 sequences are ENHRY and SYGVKD. V shed 3 bases and J shed 3 bases, with 8 bases lying between them. This CDR3 has 13 residues. This CDR3 reads CAISERGEETQYF. The CDR3 nucleotides read TGTGCCATCAGTGAACGGGGTGAAGAGACCCAGTACTTC.

This chain joins TRBV5-1 and TRBJ2-1; perhaps TRBD2 as D (6 bases). The CDR3 is made up of 15 amino acids. Germline V gene data show CDR1 as SGHRS and CDR2 as YFSETQ. V was clipped by 6 bases and J by 1 base, with 14 bases between them. This CDR3 reads CASNGGTESYNEQFF. In DNA, the CDR3 is TGCGCCAGCAACGGCGGGACCGAGTCCTACAATGAGCAGTTCTTC.

This sequence joins TRBV15 and TRBJ2-7, with TRBD1 matching 8 bases. Losses at the gene ends were 4 bases for V and 5 bases for J; bases not matched to a gene: 4. The CDR3 is made up of 13 amino acids. Germline CDR1 is LNHNV and CDR2 is YYDKDF (reference sequence). The CDR3: CATSKDRDDEQYF. The CDR3 DNA is TGTGCCACCAGCAAGGACAGGGACGACGAGCAGTACTTC.

This rearrangement joins TRBV4-1 to TRBJ2-4, with 9 bases aligning to TRBD2. Trimming cost V 0 bases and J 7 bases; bases outside gene matches: 10. Germline CDR1 MGHRA, CDR2 YSYEKL. The CDR3 is made up of 17 amino acids. The CDR3 protein is CASSQDFRREGRNIQYF. The CDR3 DNA follows: TGCGCCAGCAGCCAAGATTTTCGGCGGGAGGGCCGGAACATTCAGTACTTC.

This rearrangement joins TRBV6-4 to TRBJ2-6; D unclear. Trimming took 5 bases from V and 2 from J, leaving 7 bases between them. Germline V lookup: CDR1 MRHNA, CDR2 SNTAGT. The CDR3 length is 14 residues. The CDR3 here is CASSPTAGANVLTF. DNA for the CDR3: TGTGCCAGCAGTCCCACAGCTGGGGCCAACGTCCTGACTTTC.